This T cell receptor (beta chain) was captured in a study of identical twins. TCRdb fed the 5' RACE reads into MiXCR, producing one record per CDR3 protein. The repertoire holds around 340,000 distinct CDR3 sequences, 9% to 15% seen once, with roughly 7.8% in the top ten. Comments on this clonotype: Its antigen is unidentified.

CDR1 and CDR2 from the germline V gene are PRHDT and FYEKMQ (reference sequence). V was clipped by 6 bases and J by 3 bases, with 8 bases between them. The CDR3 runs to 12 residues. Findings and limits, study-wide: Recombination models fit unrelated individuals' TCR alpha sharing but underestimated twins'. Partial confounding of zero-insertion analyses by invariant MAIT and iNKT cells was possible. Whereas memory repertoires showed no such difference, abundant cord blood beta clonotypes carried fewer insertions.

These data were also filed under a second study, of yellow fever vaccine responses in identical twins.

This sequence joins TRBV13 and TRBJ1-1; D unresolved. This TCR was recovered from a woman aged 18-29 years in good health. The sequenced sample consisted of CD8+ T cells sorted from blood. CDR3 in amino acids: CASSNWDTEAFF. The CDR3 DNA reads TGTGCCAGCAGTAATTGGGACACTGAAGCTTTCTTT. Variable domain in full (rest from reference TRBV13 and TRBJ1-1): AAGVIQSPRHLIKEKRETATLKCYPIPRHDTVYWYQQGPGQDPQFLISFYEKMQSDKGSIPDRFSAQQFSDYHSELNMSSLELGDSALYFCASSNWDTEAFFGQGTRLTVV.